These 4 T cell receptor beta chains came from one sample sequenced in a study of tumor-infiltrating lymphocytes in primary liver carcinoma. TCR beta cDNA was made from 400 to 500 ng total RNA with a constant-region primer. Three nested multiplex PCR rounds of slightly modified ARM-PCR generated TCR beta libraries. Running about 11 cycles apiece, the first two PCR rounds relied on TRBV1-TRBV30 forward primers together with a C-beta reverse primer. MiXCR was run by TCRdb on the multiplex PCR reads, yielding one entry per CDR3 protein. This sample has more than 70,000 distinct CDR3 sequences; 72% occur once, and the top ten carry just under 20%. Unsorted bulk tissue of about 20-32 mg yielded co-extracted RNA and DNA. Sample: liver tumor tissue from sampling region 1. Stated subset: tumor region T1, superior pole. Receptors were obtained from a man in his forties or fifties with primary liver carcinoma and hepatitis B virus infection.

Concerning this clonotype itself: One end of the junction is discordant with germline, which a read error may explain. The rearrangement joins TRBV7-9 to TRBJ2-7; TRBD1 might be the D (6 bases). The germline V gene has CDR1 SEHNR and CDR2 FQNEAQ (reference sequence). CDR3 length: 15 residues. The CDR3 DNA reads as TGTGCCAACAGCTTAGAATCAACAGGGACCTACGAGCAGTACTTC. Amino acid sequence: CANSLESTGTYEQYF.

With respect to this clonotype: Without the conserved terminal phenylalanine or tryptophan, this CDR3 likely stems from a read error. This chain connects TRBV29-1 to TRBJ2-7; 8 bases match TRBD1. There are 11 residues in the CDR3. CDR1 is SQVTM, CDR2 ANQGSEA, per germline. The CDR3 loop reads CGVGTGSRQYL. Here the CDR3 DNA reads TGCGGCGTTGGGACAGGTTCACGGCAGTACCTC.

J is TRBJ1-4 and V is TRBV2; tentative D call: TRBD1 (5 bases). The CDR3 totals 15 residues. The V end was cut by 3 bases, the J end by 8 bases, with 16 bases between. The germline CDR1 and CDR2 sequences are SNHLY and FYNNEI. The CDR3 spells CASSDAGPIEEKLFF. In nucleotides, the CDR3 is TGTGCCAGCAGTGACGCGGGGCCTATCGAGGAAAAACTGTTTTTT.

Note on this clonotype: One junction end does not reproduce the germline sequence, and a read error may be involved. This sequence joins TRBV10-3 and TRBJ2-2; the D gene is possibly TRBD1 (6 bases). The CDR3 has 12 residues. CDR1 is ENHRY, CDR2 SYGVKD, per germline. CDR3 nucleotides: TGTACCATCAGTAAGGGGGACGGGGAGCTGTTTTTT. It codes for CTISKGDGELFF.